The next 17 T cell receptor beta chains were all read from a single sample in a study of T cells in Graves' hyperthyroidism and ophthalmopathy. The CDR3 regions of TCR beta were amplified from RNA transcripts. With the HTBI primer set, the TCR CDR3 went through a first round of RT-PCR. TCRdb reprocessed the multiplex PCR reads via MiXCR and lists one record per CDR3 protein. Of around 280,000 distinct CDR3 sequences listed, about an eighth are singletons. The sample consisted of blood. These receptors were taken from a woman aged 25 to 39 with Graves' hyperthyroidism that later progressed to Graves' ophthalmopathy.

CDR3 coding DNA: TGCGCCAGCACCTCAATCGGGGGGACCTACAATGAGCAGTTCTTC. Protein product: CASTSIGGTYNEQFF. The genes are TRBV5-1 and TRBJ2-1, with 7 bases that match TRBD2. V shed 6 bases and J 2 bases; nucleotides not matched to a gene: 8. The CDR3 runs 15 residues. CDR1 SGHRS and CDR2 YFSETQ come from the germline V gene.

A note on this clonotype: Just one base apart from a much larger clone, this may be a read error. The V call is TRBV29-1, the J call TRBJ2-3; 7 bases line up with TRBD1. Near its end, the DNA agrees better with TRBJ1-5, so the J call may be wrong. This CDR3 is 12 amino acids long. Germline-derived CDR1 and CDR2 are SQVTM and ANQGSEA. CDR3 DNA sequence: TGCAGCGTTGAAGAGGGGACAGATACGCAGCATTTT. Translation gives CSVEEGTDTQHF.

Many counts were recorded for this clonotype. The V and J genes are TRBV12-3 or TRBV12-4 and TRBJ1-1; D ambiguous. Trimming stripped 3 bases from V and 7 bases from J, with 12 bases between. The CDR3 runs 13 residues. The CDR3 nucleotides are TGTGCCAGCAGTTTTTCCCTAATGGGTGAAGCTTTCTTT. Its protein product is CASSFSLMGEAFF.

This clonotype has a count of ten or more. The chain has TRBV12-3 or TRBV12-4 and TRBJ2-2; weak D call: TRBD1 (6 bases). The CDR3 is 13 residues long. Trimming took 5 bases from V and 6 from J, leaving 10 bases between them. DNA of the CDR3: TGTGCCAGCAGTGCCAGGGGCTCCGGGGAGCTGTTTTTT. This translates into CASSARGSGELFF.

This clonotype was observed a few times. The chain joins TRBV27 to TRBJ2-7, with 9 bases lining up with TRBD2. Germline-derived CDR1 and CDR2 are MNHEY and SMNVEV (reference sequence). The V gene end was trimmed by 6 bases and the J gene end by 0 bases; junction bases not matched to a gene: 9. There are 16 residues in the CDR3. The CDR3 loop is CASSLRLAEGSYEQYF. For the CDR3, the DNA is TGTGCCAGCAGCCTGAGACTAGCGGAAGGCTCCTACGAGCAGTACTTC.

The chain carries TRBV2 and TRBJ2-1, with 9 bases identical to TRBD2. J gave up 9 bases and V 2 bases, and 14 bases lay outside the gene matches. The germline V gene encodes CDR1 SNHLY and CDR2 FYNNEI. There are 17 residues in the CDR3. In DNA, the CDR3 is TGTGCCAGCAGTGAATTCTATGCGGGAGGGCCGCGGCCTGAGCAGTTCTTC. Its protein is CASSEFYAGGPRPEQFF.

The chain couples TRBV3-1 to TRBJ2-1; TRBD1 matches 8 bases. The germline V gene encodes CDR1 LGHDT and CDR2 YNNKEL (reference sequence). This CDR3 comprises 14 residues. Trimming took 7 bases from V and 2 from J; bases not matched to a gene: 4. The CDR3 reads CASNPTGAYNEQFF. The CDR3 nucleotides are TGTGCCAGCAACCCGACAGGGGCCTACAATGAGCAGTTCTTC.

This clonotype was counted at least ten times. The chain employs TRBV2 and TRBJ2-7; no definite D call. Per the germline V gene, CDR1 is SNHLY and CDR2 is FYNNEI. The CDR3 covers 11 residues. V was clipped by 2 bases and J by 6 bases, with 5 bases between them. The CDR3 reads CASSETPEQYF. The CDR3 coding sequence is TGTGCCAGCAGTGAAACTCCCGAGCAGTACTTC.

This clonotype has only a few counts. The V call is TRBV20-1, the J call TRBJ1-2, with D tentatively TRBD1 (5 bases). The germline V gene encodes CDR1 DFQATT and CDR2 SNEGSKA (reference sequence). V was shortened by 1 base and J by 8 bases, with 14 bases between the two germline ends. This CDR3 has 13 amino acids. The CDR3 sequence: CSARVGGSGGYTF. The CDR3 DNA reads TGCAGTGCTAGAGTGGGGGGGTCGGGAGGCTACACCTTC.

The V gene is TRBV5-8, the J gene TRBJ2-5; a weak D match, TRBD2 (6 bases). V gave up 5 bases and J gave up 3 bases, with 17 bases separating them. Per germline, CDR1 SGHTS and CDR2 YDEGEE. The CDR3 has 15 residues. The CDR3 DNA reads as TGTGCCAGCAGTGCCACCGGGACTGGGAAAGAGACCCAGTACTTC. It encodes CASSATGTGKETQYF.

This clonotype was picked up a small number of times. DNA for the CDR3: TGTGCCAGCATCCTTTTTCAGGGTGAAGCTTTCTTT. Protein: CASILFQGEAFF. This sequence joins TRBV6-1 and TRBJ1-1; possible D gene TRBD1, 5 bases. CDR3 length equals 12 residues. Per the germline V gene, CDR1 is MNHNS and CDR2 is SASEGT. Trimming took 7 bases from V and 7 from J, leaving 13 bases between them.

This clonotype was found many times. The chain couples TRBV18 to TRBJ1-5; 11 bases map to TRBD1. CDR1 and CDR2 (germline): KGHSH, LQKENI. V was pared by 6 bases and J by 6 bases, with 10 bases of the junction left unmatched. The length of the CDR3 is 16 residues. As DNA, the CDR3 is TGTGCCAGCTCGGATTCAGGACAGGGGGCGGGTCAGCCCCAGCATTTT. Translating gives CASSDSGQGAGQPQHF.

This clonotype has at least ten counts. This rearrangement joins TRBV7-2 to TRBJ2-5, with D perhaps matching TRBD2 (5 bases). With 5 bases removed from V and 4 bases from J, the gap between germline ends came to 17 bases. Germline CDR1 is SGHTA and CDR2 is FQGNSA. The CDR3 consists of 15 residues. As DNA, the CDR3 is TGTGCCAGCAGCCGAGGAGGACCCCTGGGAGAGACCCAGTACTTC. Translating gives CASSRGGPLGETQYF.

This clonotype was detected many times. The DNA of the CDR3 is TGTGCCAGCAGCCTTTTAACAGGGGGCCCAGGAAACACCATATATTTT. Protein: CASSLLTGGPGNTIYF. The chain employs TRBV3-1 and TRBJ1-3, with 9 bases matching TRBD1. The V segment lost 4 bases and the J segment 4 bases; nucleotides outside the gene matches: 8. The CDR3 has 16 residues. Germline V gene data show CDR1 as LGHDT and CDR2 as YNNKEL (reference sequence).

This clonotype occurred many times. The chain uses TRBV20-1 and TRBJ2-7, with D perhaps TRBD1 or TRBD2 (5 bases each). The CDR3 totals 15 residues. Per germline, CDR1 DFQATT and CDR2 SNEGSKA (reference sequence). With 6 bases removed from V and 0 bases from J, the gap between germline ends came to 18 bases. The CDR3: CSASSRGSSSYEQYF. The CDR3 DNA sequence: TGCAGTGCCTCTTCGAGGGGCTCCTCCTCCTACGAGCAGTACTTC.

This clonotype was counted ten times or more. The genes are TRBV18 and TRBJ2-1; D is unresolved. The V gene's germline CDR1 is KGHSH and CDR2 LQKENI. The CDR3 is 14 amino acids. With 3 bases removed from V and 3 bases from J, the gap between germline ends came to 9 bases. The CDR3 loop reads CASSPEGLYNEQFF. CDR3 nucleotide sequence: TGTGCCAGCTCACCTGAAGGGCTCTACAATGAGCAGTTCTTC. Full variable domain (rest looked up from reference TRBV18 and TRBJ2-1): NAGVMQNPRHLVRRRGQEARLRCSPMKGHSHVYWYRQLPEEGLKFMVYLQKENIIDESGMPKERFSAEFPKEGPSILRIQQVVRGDSAAYFCASSPEGLYNEQFFGPGTRLTVL.

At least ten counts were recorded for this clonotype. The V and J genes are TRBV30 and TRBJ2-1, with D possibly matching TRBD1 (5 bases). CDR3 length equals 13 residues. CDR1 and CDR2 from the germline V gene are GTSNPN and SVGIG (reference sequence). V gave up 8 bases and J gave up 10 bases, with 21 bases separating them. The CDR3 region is CAGASLVGSEQFF. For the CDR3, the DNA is TGTGCCGGGGCCTCGTTGGTCGGCTCGGAGCAGTTCTTC.